This T cell receptor beta chain is drawn from a study of blood T cell repertoires in COVID-19. CDR1 is SGHAT, CDR2 FQNNGV, per germline. V gave up 1 base and J gave up 5 bases, with 8 bases separating them. This CDR3 is built from 13 residues. Authors' data handling: Cell counts per sample came from amplifying reference gene primers. Profiling relied on immunoSEQ multiplex PCR, and the TCRdb table lists in-frame clones only, not all of them. V, J and clone size were drawn from that table, and D and trimming were deduced from the DNA. The table lists roughly 430,000 clones, nearly 90% of them singletons.

The source of this sequence is a woman between 35 and 50 years old with acute COVID-19. Sequenced sample: PBMCs or T cells enriched from blood (not recorded which). The chain joins TRBV11-2 to TRBJ1-2; tentative D call: TRBD1 (6 bases). CDR3 sequence reads: CASSLGTGYGYTF. The CDR3 nucleotides are TGTGCCAGCAGCTTAGGAACAGGGTATGGCTACACCTTC.